The 18 T cell receptor beta chains reported below all come from one sample, sequenced in a study of CD8 T cells in Susac syndrome (dated by TCRdb to the late 2010s). The library was generated by the immunoSEQ multiplex PCR assay. RNA was extracted using the RNeasy kit, and roughly 0.5 to 1 ug of the RNA was reverse transcribed with random hexamers. The raw public data were reprocessed by TCRdb itself: fastp quality trimming at Q25, MiXCR clonotype calling, in-frame beta chains only. Rows with a matching CDR3 protein are joined into one entry that keeps the most common DNA and genes. The sample profile shows 70,000 or so distinct CDR3 sequences; about 94% of them were found once. The ten largest clones capture around 0.61% of the sample. Sequencing used CD8+ T cells from PBMCs. Receptors originate from a human donor with multiple sclerosis.

This clonotype was picked up one time. The V call is TRBV3-1, the J call TRBJ1-2; D gene unclear. The CDR3 is made up of 15 amino acids. CDR1 LGHDT and CDR2 YNNKEL come from the germline V gene (reference sequence). V was trimmed by 1 base and J by 8 bases, leaving 17 bases between them. The CDR3 protein is CASSQGTATSWGYTF. CDR3 in DNA: TGTGCCAGCAGCCAAGGGACCGCAACATCGTGGGGCTACACCTTC.

The chain is built from TRBV5-6 and TRBJ2-1, with D hard to call. The V gene's germline CDR1 is SGHDT and CDR2 YYEEEE. With 0 bases removed from V and 1 base from J, the gap between germline ends came to 8 bases. This CDR3 comprises 15 residues. The CDR3 DNA follows: TGTGCCAGCAGCTTGGTGCTGGGATCCTACAATGAGCAGTTCTTC. It codes for CASSLVLGSYNEQFF.

The rearrangement joins TRBV28 to TRBJ2-1; the match to TRBD2 covers 8 bases. Germline CDR1 reads MDHEN; CDR2 reads SYDVKM. The CDR3 extends over 14 amino acids. The V and J ends lost 6 bases and 8 bases, in that order; junction bases with no gene match: 9. The CDR3 sequence is CASRLTGGWHEQFF. CDR3 nucleotides: TGTGCCAGCAGGCTAACGGGAGGGTGGCATGAGCAGTTCTTC.

The rearrangement joins TRBV29-1 to TRBJ2-2; no definite D call. There are 13 residues in the CDR3. Deletions cut 0 bases from V and 4 bases from J, with 6 bases between. CDR1 is SQVTM and CDR2 is ANQGSEA in the germline V gene. The CDR3 is CSVEDSATGELFF. As DNA, the CDR3 is TGCAGCGTTGAAGATTCTGCCACCGGGGAGCTGTTTTTT.

The J gene is TRBJ2-3, the V gene TRBV6-2 or TRBV6-3; no reliable D call. Germline CDR1 is MNHEY and CDR2 is SVGEGT. The CDR3 totals 12 residues. The germline V and J ends were trimmed by 3 bases and 4 bases, with 5 bases remaining between them. The CDR3: CASSYSPDTQYF. The CDR3, as DNA: TGTGCCAGCAGTTATTCGCCAGATACGCAGTATTTT.

The chain employs TRBV30 and TRBJ1-5; 10 nucleotides align to TRBD1. Germline lookup yields CDR1 GTSNPN and CDR2 SVGIG (reference sequence). CDR3 size: 15 residues. V trimming: 1 base; J trimming: 7 bases; junction bases outside the gene matches: 7. CDR3 DNA: TGTGCCTGGAGTGAAGCCGGGACAGGGGACCAGCCCCAGCATTTT. Translated: CAWSEAGTGDQPQHF.

As DNA, the CDR3 is TGCAGCGCGGAGCGGGGAGGGGATGAGCAGTTCTTC. Amino acids: CSAERGGDEQFF. This chain uses TRBV29-1 with TRBJ2-1, with 7 positions matching TRBD2. J was trimmed by 8 bases and V by 7 bases; bases with no gene match: 8. This CDR3 spans 12 amino acids. Germline CDR1 is SQVTM and CDR2 is ANQGSEA.

The chain has TRBV30 and TRBJ2-2; 7 bases agree with TRBD1. The germline V gene has CDR1 GTSNPN and CDR2 SVGIG (reference sequence). This CDR3 region has 14 residues. The V segment lost 1 base and the J segment 6 bases; nucleotides outside the gene matches: 5. Here the CDR3 reads CAWSAVTGAGELFF. CDR3 sequence (DNA): TGTGCCTGGAGTGCCGTTACAGGGGCCGGGGAGCTGTTTTTT.

The gene calls are TRBV5-1 and TRBJ1-5, with a possible D match to TRBD1 (6 bases). V lost 0 bases to trimming and J lost 4 bases, with 11 bases between them. There are 15 residues in the CDR3. Germline loops: CDR1 SGHRS, CDR2 YFSETQ. CDR3 DNA: TGCGCCAGCAGCTTGGATTGGGACAATAATCAGCCCCAGCATTTT. This codes for CASSLDWDNNQPQHF. Combining the CDR3 with reference TRBV5-1 and TRBJ1-5 gives the whole variable domain KAGVTQTPRYLIKTRGQQVTLSCSPISGHRSVSWYQQTPGQGLQFLFEYFSETQRNKGNFPGRFSGRQFSNSRSEMNVSTLELGDSALYLCASSLDWDNNQPQHFGDGTRLSIL.

The V call is TRBV12-3 or TRBV12-4, the J call TRBJ2-5, with 13 bases identical to TRBD2. The CDR3 is made up of 16 amino acids. V was pared by 1 base and J by 5 bases, with 4 bases of the junction left unmatched. The DNA for the CDR3 is TGTGCCAGCAGTTTAGGGACTAGCGGGGGCGGGGAGACCCAGTACTTC. This gives the protein CASSLGTSGGGETQYF.

V is TRBV4-3 and J is TRBJ2-5; TRBD2 agrees at 14 bases. CDR1 and CDR2 (germline): LGHNA, YSLEER. V was clipped by 0 bases and J by 0 bases; unmatched bases: 12. The CDR3 sequence is 21 residues long. The CDR3 DNA follows: TGCGCCAGCAGCCAAGAGGCCCCTTCCGGGACTAGCGGGGGCGACCAAGAGACCCAGTACTTC. It specifies CASSQEAPSGTSGGDQETQYF.

The gene calls are TRBV20-1 and TRBJ2-7; 11 nucleotides agree with TRBD1. CDR3 size: 16 residues. J was trimmed by 4 bases and V by 6 bases; bases with no gene match: 14. The germline CDR1 and CDR2 sequences are DFQATT and SNEGSKA (reference sequence). CDR3 nucleotides: TGCAGTGCATCCGGGACAGGGGGGCCACCGCCTTACGAGCAGTACTTC. Encoded protein: CSASGTGGPPPYEQYF.

CDR3 nucleotide sequence: TGTGCCAGCAGCCCGGGGGGGGCCCCCGGTGGGAATGGCTACACCTTC. Translation gives CASSPGGAPGGNGYTF. The rearrangement uses TRBV12-3 or TRBV12-4 and TRBJ1-2; D is possibly TRBD1 (6 bases). The V gene lost 6 bases and the J gene lost 6 bases, with 23 bases spanning the gap. This CDR3 has 16 amino acids.

V gene TRBV9 combines with J gene TRBJ2-2; 11 positions match TRBD2. This CDR3 is 19 amino acids long. With V trimmed by 0 bases and J by 4 bases, 11 bases remained unmatched. Germline lookup yields CDR1 SGDLS and CDR2 YYNGEE. The CDR3 spells CASSVGTSGPGSGTGELFF. The CDR3 DNA sequence: TGTGCCAGCAGCGTAGGGACTAGCGGGCCCGGGTCGGGCACCGGGGAGCTGTTTTTT.

The rearrangement links TRBV27 to TRBJ2-5, with 8 bases lining up with TRBD2. Unmatched junction bases numbered 4, after V lost 5 bases and J lost 2 bases. Germline loops: CDR1 MNHEY, CDR2 SMNVEV (reference sequence). This CDR3 is built from 14 residues. The CDR3 sequence: CASSTGGGQETQYF. CDR3 nucleotide sequence: TGTGCCAGCAGTACAGGCGGGGGGCAAGAGACCCAGTACTTC.

The chain links TRBV25-1 to TRBJ2-7; the D call may be TRBD1 or TRBD2 (5 bases each). The CDR3 has 14 amino acids. The V gene's germline CDR1 is MGHDK and CDR2 SYGVNS. V lost 3 bases, J lost 2 bases, and 11 bases lay in between. Here the CDR3 DNA reads TGTGCCAGCAGTGATCGGGGCCCCCCCTACGAGCAGTACTTC. Translating gives CASSDRGPPYEQYF.

The chain recombines TRBV20-1 with TRBJ2-7; TRBD1 or TRBD2 may be the D gene (5 bases each). CDR1 is DFQATT, CDR2 SNEGSKA, per germline (reference sequence). V was cut by 0 bases and J by 6 bases, with 18 bases left in between. CDR3 size: 15 residues. The CDR3 bases are TGCAGTGCTAGAGAAAGTGGGGGAGCACCTTTCGAGCAGTACTTC. It encodes CSARESGGAPFEQYF.

The chain employs TRBV19 and TRBJ2-7; 11 bases map to TRBD2. This CDR3 has 14 residues. V lost 4 bases and J lost 6; bases outside the gene matches: 5. Germline V lookup: CDR1 LNHDA, CDR2 SQIVND (reference sequence). This CDR3 reads CASSTLAGVVEQYF. For the CDR3, the DNA is TGTGCCAGTAGTACACTAGCGGGAGTAGTCGAGCAGTACTTC.